This T cell receptor (beta chain) was captured by sequencing in a study of T cells in Graves' hyperthyroidism and ophthalmopathy. Using RNA transcripts as the source, TCR beta CDR3 regions were amplified. In the first-round RT-PCR of the TCR CDR3, the HTBI primer set was used. TCRdb itself ran the multiplex PCR reads through MiXCR, one entry per CDR3 protein. This table has approximately 32,000 distinct CDR3 sequences, around half appearing once. This clonotype has ten or more counts. Trimming pared 4 bases from V and 3 bases from J, leaving 13 bases between. This CDR3 contains 14 residues. CDR1 and CDR2 from the germline V gene are SQVTM and ANQGSEA.

Material for sequencing was blood. The source of this sequence is a woman between 50 and 59 years old with Graves' hyperthyroidism that later progressed to Graves' ophthalmopathy. This chain joins TRBV29-1 and TRBJ2-1; D is uncertain. Here the CDR3 reads CSVVRDNSYNEQFF. The CDR3 DNA reads TGCAGCGTTGTTCGCGATAACAGCTACAATGAGCAGTTCTTC.